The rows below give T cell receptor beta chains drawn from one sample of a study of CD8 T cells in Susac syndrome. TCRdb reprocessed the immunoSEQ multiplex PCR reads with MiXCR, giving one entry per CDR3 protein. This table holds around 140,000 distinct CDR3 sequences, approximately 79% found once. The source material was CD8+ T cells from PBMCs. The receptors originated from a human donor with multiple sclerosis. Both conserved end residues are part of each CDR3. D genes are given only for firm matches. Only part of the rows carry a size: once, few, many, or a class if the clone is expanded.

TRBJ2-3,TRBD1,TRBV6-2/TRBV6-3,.,TGTGCCAGCAGTTCACCTGGGGACAGGGAAAGCACAGATACGCAGTATTTT,CASSSPGDRESTDTQYF
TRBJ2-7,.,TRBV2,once,TGTGCCAGCAGTGAATTAGGGAATACCTACGAGCAGTACTTC,CASSELGNTYEQYF
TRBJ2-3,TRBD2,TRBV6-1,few,TGTGCCAGGGGGACTAGCGGGAGAAGGATGGGTCCAGATACGCAGTATTTT,CARGTSGRRMGPDTQYF
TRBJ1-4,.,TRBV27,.,TGTGCCAGCAGTTTGACCGGACAGCAGTTACCAACTAATGAAAAACTGTTTTTT,CASSLTGQQLPTNEKLFF
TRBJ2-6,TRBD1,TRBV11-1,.,TGTGCCAGCAGCTCAACTTCACCGGGACAGATTCTATCTGGGGCCAACGTCCTGACTTTC,CASSSTSPGQILSGANVLTF
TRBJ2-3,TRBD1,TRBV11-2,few,TGTGCCAGCAGCGACAGGGTCGGTACGCAGTATTTT,CASSDRVGTQYF
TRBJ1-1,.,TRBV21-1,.,TGTGCCAGCAGCGGGGAGGACGGGAACACTGAAGCTTTCTTT,CASSGEDGNTEAFF
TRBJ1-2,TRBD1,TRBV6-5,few,TGTGCCAGCAGTTACTCCCCCGGGACAGGGAATGGCTACACCTTC,CASSYSPGTGNGYTF
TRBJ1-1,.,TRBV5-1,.,TGCGCCAGCAGCTTCTACCCGGGGGCAGGCACTGAAGCTTTCTTT,CASSFYPGAGTEAFF
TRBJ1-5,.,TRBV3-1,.,TGTGCCAGCAGCCTCCAAGATGTCTCTCATGGGGGTCAGCCCCAGCATTTT,CASSLQDVSHGGQPQHF
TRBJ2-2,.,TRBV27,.,TGTGCCAGCAGTTTAGTGTACGGAAGCGGGGAGCTGTTTTTT,CASSLVYGSGELFF
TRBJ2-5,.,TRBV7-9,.,TGTGCCAGCACGCCCTTTGGGTCGGAAGAGACCCAGTACTTC,CASTPFGSEETQYF
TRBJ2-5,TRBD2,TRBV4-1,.,TGCGCCAGCAGCCCCCGGTTGATAGCGGGAGAGACCCAGTACTTC,CASSPRLIAGETQYF
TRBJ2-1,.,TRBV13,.,TGTGCCAGCAGCTTAGGCCAATCCAGAGTTGGTGAGCAGTTCTTC,CASSLGQSRVGEQFF
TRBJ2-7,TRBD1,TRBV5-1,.,TGCGCCAGCAGCTTGGATGGGACAGCGCCCTACGAGCAGTACTTC,CASSLDGTAPYEQYF
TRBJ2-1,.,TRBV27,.,TGTGCCAGCAGTCTGGGACTCTACAATGAGCAGTTCTTC,CASSLGLYNEQFF
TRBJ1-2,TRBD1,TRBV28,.,TGTGCCAGCAGTTTATATCCCGGGGACCCCAGGGGGAGGACCTTC,CASSLYPGDPRGRTF
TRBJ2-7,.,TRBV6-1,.,TGTGCCAGCAGTATAAACTACGAGCAGTACTTC,CASSINYEQYF
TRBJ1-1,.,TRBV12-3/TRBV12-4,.,TGTGCCAGCAGTTCATCAGGACCCATGAACACTGAAGCTTTCTTT,CASSSSGPMNTEAFF
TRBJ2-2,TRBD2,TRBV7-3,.,TGTGCCAGCAGCCTCCTAGCGGGCAGTCCCGGGGAGCTGTTTTTT,CASSLLAGSPGELFF
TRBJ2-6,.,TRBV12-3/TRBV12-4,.,TGTGCCAGCAGTTTATGGGGGGTTGGGTCTGGGGCCAACGTCCTGACTTTC,CASSLWGVGSGANVLTF
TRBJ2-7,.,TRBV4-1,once,TGCGCCAGCAGCCATGGAGGGTACTCCTACGAGCAGTACTTC,CASSHGGYSYEQYF
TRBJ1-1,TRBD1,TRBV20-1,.,TGCAGTGCTCCCGACAGGGGGCCCGCTGAAGCTTTCTTT,CSAPDRGPAEAFF
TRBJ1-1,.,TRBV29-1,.,TGCAGCGAATTTGGACAGAGAACCTCTGAAGCTTTCTTT,CSEFGQRTSEAFF
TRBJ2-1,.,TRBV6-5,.,TGTGCCAGCAGTTACTCTGCGGGGGCCCTCGATTCCTACAATGAGCAGTTCTTC,CASSYSAGALDSYNEQFF
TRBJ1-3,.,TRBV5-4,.,TGTGCCAGCAGCTTTTGGTCAGGGCAAGGAAACACCATATATTTT,CASSFWSGQGNTIYF
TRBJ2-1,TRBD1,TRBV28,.,TGTGCCAGCAGTGTGCTGGGACAGGGTTTTTGGGATGAGCAGTTCTTC,CASSVLGQGFWDEQFF
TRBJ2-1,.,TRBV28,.,TGTGCCAGCAGTTCCTGGATTAATGAGCAGTTCTTC,CASSSWINEQFF
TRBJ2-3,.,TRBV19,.,TGTGCCAGCCGCACGCCGGGCCCGACACCAGTCTGCACAGATACGCAGTATTTT,CASRTPGPTPVCTDTQYF
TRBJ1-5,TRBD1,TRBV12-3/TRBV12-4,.,TGTGCCAGCAGTTCAGGGGGGGATAGCAATCAGCCCCAGCATTTT,CASSSGGDSNQPQHF